This TCR beta chain was obtained from a study of early T cells in non-severe SARS-CoV-2 infection. Study overall: The study sequenced bulk RNA from unsorted whole blood, with chains unpaired. Whole-study findings and limits: The VDJdb matching leaned toward anti-spike CD8 responses and overlooked private and CD4 specificities.

Individual cDNA molecules were tagged with unique molecular identifiers. Using its own MiXCR run on the 5' RACE reads, TCRdb lists one record per CDR3 protein. This sample has around 64,000 distinct CDR3 sequences, with approximately 10% found just once. Worth noting for this clonotype: The antigen remains unidentified.

V was clipped by 3 bases and J by 13 bases, with 4 bases between them. This CDR3 spans 9 amino acids. CDR1 and CDR2 from the germline V gene are SEHNR and FQNEAQ (reference sequence). The sample was whole blood. The chain employs TRBV7-9 and TRBJ2-1; D ambiguous. This sequence originates from an adult who was a healthcare worker with PCR-confirmed SARS-CoV-2 infection or an uninfected control (not recorded which). The CDR3 coding sequence is TGTGCCAGCAGCTTGGGACAGTTCTTC. Amino acid sequence: CASSLGQFF.